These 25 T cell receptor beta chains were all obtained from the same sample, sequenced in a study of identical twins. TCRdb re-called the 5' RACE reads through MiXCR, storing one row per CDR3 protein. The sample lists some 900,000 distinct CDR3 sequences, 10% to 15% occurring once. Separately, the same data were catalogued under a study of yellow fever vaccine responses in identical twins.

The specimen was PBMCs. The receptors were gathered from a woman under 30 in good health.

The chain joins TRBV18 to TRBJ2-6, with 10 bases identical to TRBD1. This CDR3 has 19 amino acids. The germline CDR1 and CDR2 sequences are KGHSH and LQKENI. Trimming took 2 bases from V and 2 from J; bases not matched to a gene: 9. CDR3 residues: CASSPSAGQGITGANVLTF. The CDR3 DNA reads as TGTGCCAGCTCACCAAGCGCGGGACAGGGGATAACTGGGGCCAACGTCCTGACTTTC. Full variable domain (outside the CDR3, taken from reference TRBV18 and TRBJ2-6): NAGVMQNPRHLVRRRGQEARLRCSPMKGHSHVYWYRQLPEEGLKFMVYLQKENIIDESGMPKERFSAEFPKEGPSILRIQQVVRGDSAAYFCASSPSAGQGITGANVLTFGAGSRLTVL.

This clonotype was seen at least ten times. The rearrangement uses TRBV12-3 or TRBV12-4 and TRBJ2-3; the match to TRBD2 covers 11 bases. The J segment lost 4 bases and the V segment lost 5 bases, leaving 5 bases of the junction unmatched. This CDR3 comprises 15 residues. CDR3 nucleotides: TGTGCCAGCAGTAGACTAGCGGGGAGCCCAGATACGCAGTATTTT. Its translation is CASSRLAGSPDTQYF.

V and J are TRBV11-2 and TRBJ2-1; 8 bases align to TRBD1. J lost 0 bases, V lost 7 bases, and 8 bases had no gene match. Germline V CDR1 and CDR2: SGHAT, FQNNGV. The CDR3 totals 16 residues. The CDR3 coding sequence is TGTGCCAGCACCGGACAGGGACCCAGCTCCTACAATGAGCAGTTCTTC. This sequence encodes CASTGQGPSSYNEQFF.

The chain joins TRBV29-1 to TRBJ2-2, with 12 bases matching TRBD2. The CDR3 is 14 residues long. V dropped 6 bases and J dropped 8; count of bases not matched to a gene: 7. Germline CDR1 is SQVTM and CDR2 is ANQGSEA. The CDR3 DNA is TGCAGCGTCGGCAGGACTAGCGGGGTGGGGGAGCTGTTTTTT. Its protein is CSVGRTSGVGELFF.

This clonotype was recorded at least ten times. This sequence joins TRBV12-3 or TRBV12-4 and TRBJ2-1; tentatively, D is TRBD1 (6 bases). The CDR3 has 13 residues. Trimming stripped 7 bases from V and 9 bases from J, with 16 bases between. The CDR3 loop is CASTLRGSSEQFF. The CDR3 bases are TGTGCCAGCACCCTCAGGGGAAGCAGTGAGCAGTTCTTC.

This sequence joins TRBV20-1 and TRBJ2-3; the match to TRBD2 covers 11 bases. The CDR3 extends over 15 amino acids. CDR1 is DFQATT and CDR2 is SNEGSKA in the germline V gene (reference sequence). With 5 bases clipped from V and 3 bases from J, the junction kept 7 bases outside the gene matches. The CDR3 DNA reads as TGCAGTGCTCCACCAATAGCGGGAGGGACAGATACGCAGTATTTT. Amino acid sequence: CSAPPIAGGTDTQYF.

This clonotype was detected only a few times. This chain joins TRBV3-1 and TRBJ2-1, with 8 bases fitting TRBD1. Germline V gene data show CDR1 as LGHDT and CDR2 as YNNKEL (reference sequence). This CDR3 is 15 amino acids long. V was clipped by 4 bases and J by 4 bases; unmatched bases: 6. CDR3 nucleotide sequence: TGTGCCAGCAGCCTTCGACAGGGGTGGTACAATGAGCAGTTCTTC. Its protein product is CASSLRQGWYNEQFF.

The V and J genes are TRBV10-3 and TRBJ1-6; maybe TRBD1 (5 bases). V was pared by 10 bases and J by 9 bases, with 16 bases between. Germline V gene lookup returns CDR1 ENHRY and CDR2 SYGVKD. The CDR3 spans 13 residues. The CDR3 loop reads CATIRDRGSPLHF. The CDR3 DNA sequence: TGTGCCACCATCCGGGACCGCGGTTCACCCCTCCACTTT.

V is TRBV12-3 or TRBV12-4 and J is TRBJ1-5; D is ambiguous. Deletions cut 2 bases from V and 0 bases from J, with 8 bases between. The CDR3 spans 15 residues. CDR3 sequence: CASSLYTYSNQPQHF. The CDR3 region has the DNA TGTGCCAGCAGTTTATACACCTATAGCAATCAGCCCCAGCATTTT.

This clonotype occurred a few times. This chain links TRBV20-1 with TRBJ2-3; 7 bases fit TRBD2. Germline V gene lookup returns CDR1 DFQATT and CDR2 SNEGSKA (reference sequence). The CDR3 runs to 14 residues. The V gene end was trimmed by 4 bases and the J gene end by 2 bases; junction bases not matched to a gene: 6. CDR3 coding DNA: TGCAGTGCTACGGGACTAAAAGTCACAGATACGCAGTATTTT. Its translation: CSATGLKVTDTQYF.

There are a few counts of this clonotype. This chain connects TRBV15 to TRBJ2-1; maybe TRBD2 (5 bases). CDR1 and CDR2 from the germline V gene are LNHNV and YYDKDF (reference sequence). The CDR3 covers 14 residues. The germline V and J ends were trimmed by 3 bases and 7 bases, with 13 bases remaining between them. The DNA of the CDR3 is TGTGCCACCAGCAGGGACTCCTTTGGGAATGAGCAGTTCTTC. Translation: CATSRDSFGNEQFF.

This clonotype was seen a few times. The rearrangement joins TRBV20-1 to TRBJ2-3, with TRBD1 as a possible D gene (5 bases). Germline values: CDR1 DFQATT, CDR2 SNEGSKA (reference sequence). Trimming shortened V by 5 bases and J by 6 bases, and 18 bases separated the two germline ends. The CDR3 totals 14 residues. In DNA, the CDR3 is TGCAGTGCTCTGATGGTCAGGGCCAGGGATACGCAGTATTTT. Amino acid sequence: CSALMVRARDTQYF.

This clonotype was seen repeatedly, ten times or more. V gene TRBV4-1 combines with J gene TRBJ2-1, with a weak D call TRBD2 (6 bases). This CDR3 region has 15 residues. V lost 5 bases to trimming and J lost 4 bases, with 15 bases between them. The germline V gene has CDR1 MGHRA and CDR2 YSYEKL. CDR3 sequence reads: CASSWGLAEYNEQFF. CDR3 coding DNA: TGCGCCAGCAGCTGGGGGTTAGCGGAATACAATGAGCAGTTCTTC.

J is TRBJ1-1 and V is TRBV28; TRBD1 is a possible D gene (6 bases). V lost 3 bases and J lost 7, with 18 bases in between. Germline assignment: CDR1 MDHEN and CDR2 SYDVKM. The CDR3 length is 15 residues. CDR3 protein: CASSFPGARSNEAFF. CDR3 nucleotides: TGTGCCAGCAGTTTTCCAGGGGCCCGGTCCAATGAAGCTTTCTTT.

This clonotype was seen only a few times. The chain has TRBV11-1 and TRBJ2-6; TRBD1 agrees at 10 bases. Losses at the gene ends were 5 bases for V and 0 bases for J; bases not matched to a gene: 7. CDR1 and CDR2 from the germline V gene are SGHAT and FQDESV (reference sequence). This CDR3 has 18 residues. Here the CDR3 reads CASSLGTGAFSGANVLTF. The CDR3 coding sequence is TGTGCCAGCAGCCTAGGGACAGGGGCTTTCTCTGGGGCCAACGTCCTGACTTTC.

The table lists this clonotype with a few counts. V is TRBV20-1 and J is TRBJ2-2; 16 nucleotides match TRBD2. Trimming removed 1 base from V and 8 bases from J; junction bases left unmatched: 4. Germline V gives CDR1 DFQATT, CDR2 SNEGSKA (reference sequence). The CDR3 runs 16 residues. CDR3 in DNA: TGCAGTGCTAGAGTCGGGACTAGCGGGAGGGAGGGGGAGCTGTTTTTT. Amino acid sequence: CSARVGTSGREGELFF.

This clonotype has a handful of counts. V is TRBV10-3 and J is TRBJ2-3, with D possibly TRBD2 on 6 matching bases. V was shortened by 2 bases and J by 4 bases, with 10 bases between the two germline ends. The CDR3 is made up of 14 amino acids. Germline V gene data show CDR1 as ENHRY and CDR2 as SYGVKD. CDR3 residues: CAISEPGLPDTQYF. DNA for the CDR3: TGTGCCATCAGTGAGCCGGGACTCCCAGATACGCAGTATTTT.

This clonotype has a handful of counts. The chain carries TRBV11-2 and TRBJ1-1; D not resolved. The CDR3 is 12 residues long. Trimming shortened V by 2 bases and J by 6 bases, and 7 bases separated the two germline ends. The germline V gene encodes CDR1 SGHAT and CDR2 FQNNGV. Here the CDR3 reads CASSLWEAEAFF. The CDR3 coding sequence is TGTGCCAGCAGCTTATGGGAAGCTGAAGCTTTCTTT.

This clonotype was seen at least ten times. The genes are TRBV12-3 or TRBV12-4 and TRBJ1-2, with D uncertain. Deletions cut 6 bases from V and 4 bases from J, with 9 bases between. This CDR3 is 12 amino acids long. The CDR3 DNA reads TGTGCCAGCAGCCGAAGATCCTATGGCTACACCTTC. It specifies CASSRRSYGYTF.

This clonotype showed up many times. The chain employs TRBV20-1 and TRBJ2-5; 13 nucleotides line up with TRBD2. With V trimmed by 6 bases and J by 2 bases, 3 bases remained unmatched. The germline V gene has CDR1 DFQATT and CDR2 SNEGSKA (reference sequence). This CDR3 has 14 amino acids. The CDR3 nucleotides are TGCAGTGCCCAGGGACTAGCGGGACAAGAGACCCAGTACTTC. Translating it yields CSAQGLAGQETQYF.

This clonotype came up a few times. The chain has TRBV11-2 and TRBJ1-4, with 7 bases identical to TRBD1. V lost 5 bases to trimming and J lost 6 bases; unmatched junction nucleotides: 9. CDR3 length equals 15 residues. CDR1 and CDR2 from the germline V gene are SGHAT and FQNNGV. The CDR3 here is CASSARGQQHEKLFF. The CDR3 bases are TGTGCCAGCAGCGCGAGGGGACAGCAACATGAAAAACTGTTTTTT.

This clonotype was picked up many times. The CDR3 nucleotides read TGCGCCAGCAGCTTGGCCGGAGGGGATCAGCCCCAGCATTTT. It is translated as CASSLAGGDQPQHF. This chain uses TRBV5-1 with TRBJ1-5; D may be TRBD1 (5 bases). V lost 0 bases and J 5 bases, leaving 9 bases between the germline ends. The CDR3 loop spans 14 amino acids. CDR1 and CDR2 (germline): SGHRS, YFSETQ.

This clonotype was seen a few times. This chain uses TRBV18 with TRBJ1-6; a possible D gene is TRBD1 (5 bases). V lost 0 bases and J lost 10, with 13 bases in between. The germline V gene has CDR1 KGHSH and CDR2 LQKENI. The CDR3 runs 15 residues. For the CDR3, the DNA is TGTGCCAGCTCACCACCGCCAGGGTCTCACTCACCCCTCCACTTT. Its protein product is CASSPPPGSHSPLHF.

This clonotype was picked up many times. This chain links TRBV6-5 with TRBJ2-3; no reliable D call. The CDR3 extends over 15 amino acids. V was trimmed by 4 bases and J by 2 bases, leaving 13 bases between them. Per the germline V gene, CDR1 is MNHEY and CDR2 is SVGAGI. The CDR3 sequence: CASSSTGPVTDTQYF. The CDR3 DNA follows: TGTGCCAGCAGTTCAACTGGGCCTGTCACAGATACGCAGTATTTT.

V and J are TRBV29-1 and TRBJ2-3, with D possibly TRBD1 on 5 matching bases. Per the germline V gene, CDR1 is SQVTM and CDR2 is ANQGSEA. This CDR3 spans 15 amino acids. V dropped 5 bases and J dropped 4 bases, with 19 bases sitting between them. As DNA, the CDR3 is TGCAGCGTTTCACCCCAACCAGGGTTCGCAGATACGCAGTATTTT. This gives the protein CSVSPQPGFADTQYF.